This passage covers 26 T cell receptor beta chains from one sample sequenced in a study of response to subunit inactivated influenza vaccine (dated by TCRdb to 2017 to 2018). Library construction relied on RT-PCR. The sequencer listed for this sample is Illumina HiSeq 2500. TCRdb reworked the public reads: Q25 trimming with fastp, MiXCR clone assembly, productive beta chains retained. Every distinct CDR3 protein forms one entry, paired with its most common genes and DNA. This sample gives about 800,000 distinct CDR3 sequences in total; 21% of them show up just once. Roughly 10% of the sample rests with the top ten. Here the sequenced sample was PBMCs from blood, taken around 5 days after vaccination. The receptors originated from a man between 50 and 59 years old who received an inactivated influenza vaccine. Donor details come from another sample of the same person, matched by shared clones.

This clonotype was observed a handful of times. The rearrangement uses TRBV6-2 or TRBV6-3 and TRBJ1-6; 8 bases match TRBD1. This CDR3 comprises 13 residues. The V gene end was trimmed by 5 bases and the J gene end by 8 bases; junction bases not matched to a gene: 2. Germline CDR1 MNHEY, CDR2 SVGEGT. The CDR3 here is CASSRQGHSPLHF. DNA of the CDR3: TGTGCCAGCAGTCGACAGGGGCATTCACCCCTCCACTTT.

This clonotype was seen a handful of times. This chain links TRBV5-1 with TRBJ2-5, with 8 nucleotides matching TRBD2. The CDR3 runs to 17 residues. Germline CDR1 is SGHRS and CDR2 is YFSETQ. Trimming removed 0 bases from V and 1 base from J; junction bases left unmatched: 8. Here the CDR3 reads CASSLAWSSGPQETQYF. As DNA, the CDR3 is TGCGCCAGCAGCTTGGCCTGGTCTAGCGGGCCCCAAGAGACCCAGTACTTC.

This clonotype was seen ten or more times. The gene calls are TRBV20-1 and TRBJ1-2, with 7 bases lining up with TRBD1. Trimming at V came to 6 bases and at J to 4 bases, leaving 5 bases not matched to a gene. Germline V gene sequence: CDR1 DFQATT, CDR2 SNEGSKA (reference sequence). This CDR3 contains 12 residues. DNA for the CDR3: TGCAGTGCACGGGACAGCTCCTATGGCTACACCTTC. This encodes CSARDSSYGYTF.

A few counts support this clonotype. V usage is TRBV20-1 and J usage is TRBJ2-7; D may be TRBD1 or TRBD2 (5 bases each). The V end lost 5 bases, the J end lost 0 bases, and 17 bases lay between the germline ends. CDR1 and CDR2 from the germline V gene are DFQATT and SNEGSKA (reference sequence). This CDR3 region has 15 residues. CDR3 amino acids: CSARAPGRHSYEQYF. CDR3 coding DNA: TGCAGTGCTCGAGCCCCGGGACGGCACTCCTACGAGCAGTACTTC.

In its sample, this clonotype was seen many times. The V call is TRBV5-1, the J call TRBJ2-7; TRBD1 matches at 8 bases. The trim removed 0 bases at V and 2 bases at J, leaving 4 bases unmatched. Germline V lookup: CDR1 SGHRS, CDR2 YFSETQ. This CDR3 is 15 amino acids long. The CDR3 protein is CASSLGTGFTYEQYF. The CDR3 region has the DNA TGCGCCAGCAGCTTGGGGACAGGGTTTACCTACGAGCAGTACTTC.

The rearrangement links TRBV4-2 to TRBJ2-7; 8 bases agree with TRBD1. Germline CDR1 LGHNA, CDR2 YNFKEQ. Trimming at V came to 1 base and at J to 6 bases, leaving 11 bases not matched to a gene. There are 16 residues in the CDR3. The CDR3 coding sequence is TGTGCCAGCAGCCAAGCGTTGGGAGGACAGGGAGTCGAGCAGTACTTC. Translating gives CASSQALGGQGVEQYF.

This chain connects TRBV5-6 to TRBJ2-2, with 9 bases that match TRBD1. Germline V lookup: CDR1 SGHDT, CDR2 YYEEEE. The CDR3 runs 16 residues. Germline trimming cut 4 bases from V and 5 bases from J; bases unmatched to any gene: 9. The CDR3 reads CASSGAGTGRTGELFF. As DNA, the CDR3 is TGTGCCAGCAGCGGGGCAGGGACAGGGCGAACCGGGGAGCTGTTTTTT.

The chain carries TRBV20-1 and TRBJ2-2; 11 positions agree with TRBD2. J gave up 4 bases and V 6 bases, and 7 bases lay outside the gene matches. Germline V gene sequence: CDR1 DFQATT, CDR2 SNEGSKA (reference sequence). The length of the CDR3 is 15 residues. CDR3 sequence reads: CSARLAGGFTGELFF. In DNA form, the CDR3 reads TGCAGTGCCCGGCTAGCGGGGGGCTTCACCGGGGAGCTGTTTTTT.

This clonotype turned up a few times. The chain employs TRBV4-2 and TRBJ2-7; 10 nucleotides agree with TRBD2. The trim removed 0 bases at V and 2 bases at J, leaving 4 bases unmatched. The V gene's germline CDR1 is LGHNA and CDR2 YNFKEQ. CDR3 length equals 16 residues. The CDR3 region is CASSQDGAGGTYEQYF. In DNA, the CDR3 is TGTGCCAGCAGCCAAGATGGAGCGGGGGGGACCTACGAGCAGTACTTC.

Of note for this clonotype: The junction departs from the called germline gene at one end, perhaps through a read error. The chain combines TRBV18 with TRBJ2-7, with D uncertain. Germline-derived CDR1 and CDR2 are KGHSH and LQKENI. This CDR3 has 14 amino acids. CDR3 protein: CASSPPAASDEQYF. In DNA form, the CDR3 reads TGTGCCAGCTCACCACCTGCGGCCTCCGACGAGCAGTACTTC.

This clonotype was counted a few times. The chain recombines TRBV7-9 with TRBJ2-5; 10 bases align to TRBD2. The CDR3 is made up of 14 amino acids. J lost 2 bases, V lost 9 bases, and 6 bases had no gene match. Germline assignment: CDR1 SEHNR and CDR2 FQNEAQ (reference sequence). CDR3 coding DNA: TGTGCCAGTCGTCCTAGCGGGGGTCAAGAGACCCAGTACTTC. Amino acids: CASRPSGGQETQYF.

This clonotype was counted only a few times. The gene calls are TRBV9 and TRBJ1-2, with 8 positions matching TRBD1. CDR3 length: 15 amino acids. CDR1 and CDR2 (germline): SGDLS, YYNGEE. J gave up 3 bases and V 4 bases, and 8 bases lay outside the gene matches. CDR3 in DNA: TGTGCCAGCAGCCCCCTCAGGGGGCTAGACTATGGCTACACCTTC. Protein: CASSPLRGLDYGYTF.

The chain carries TRBV7-8 and TRBJ2-2, with a possible D match to TRBD2 (6 bases). The CDR3 loop spans 16 amino acids. Germline lookup yields CDR1 SGHVS and CDR2 FQNEAQ. V was clipped by 2 bases and J by 2 bases, with 12 bases between them. CDR3 coding DNA: TGTGCCAGCAGCTTAAGTTGGGGGACTAACACCGGGGAGCTGTTTTTT. It translates to CASSLSWGTNTGELFF.

In this sample, this clonotype turned up a few times. This chain uses TRBV15 with TRBJ1-1; no clear D gene. V lost 0 bases and J lost 2, with 7 bases in between. The CDR3 is 14 residues long. Germline V CDR1 and CDR2: LNHNV, YYDKDF (reference sequence). In DNA, the CDR3 is TGTGCCACCAGCAGAGATGGGGTTAACACTGAAGCTTTCTTT. Amino acids: CATSRDGVNTEAFF.

The genes are TRBV10-3 and TRBJ2-7; D gene uncertain. V was shortened by 3 bases and J by 5 bases, with 17 bases between the two germline ends. Germline loops: CDR1 ENHRY, CDR2 SYGVKD. The CDR3 has 15 amino acids. The CDR3, as DNA: TGTGCCATCAGTGACCCCGACCGGCCTGGCCACGAGCAGTACTTC. This encodes CAISDPDRPGHEQYF.

The sample holds many counts of this clonotype. The chain uses TRBV12-3 or TRBV12-4 and TRBJ1-6; 7 bases are a match to TRBD1. The CDR3 contains 16 residues. Trimming cost V 2 bases and J 10 bases; bases outside gene matches: 11. CDR3 loop: CASSLRPGQGESPLHF. Written as DNA, the CDR3 is TGTGCCAGCAGTTTAAGGCCTGGGCAGGGGGAATCACCCCTCCACTTT.

This clonotype came up many times. J is TRBJ2-4 and V is TRBV4-2; a weak D match, TRBD2 (6 bases). CDR1 LGHNA and CDR2 YNFKEQ come from the germline V gene. The V gene lost 0 bases and the J gene lost 6 bases, with 27 bases spanning the gap. The CDR3 sequence is 20 residues long. CDR3 amino acids: CASSQDGGGPGLMGGNIQYF. The DNA of the CDR3 is TGTGCCAGCAGCCAAGATGGGGGTGGTCCAGGTCTAATGGGGGGAAACATTCAGTACTTC.

The rearrangement links TRBV29-1 to TRBJ2-7, with TRBD1 matching over 8 bases. Unmatched junction bases numbered 7, after V lost 6 bases and J lost 6 bases. The germline V gene encodes CDR1 SQVTM and CDR2 ANQGSEA. This CDR3 contains 12 residues. The CDR3 region has the DNA TGCAGCGTGCAGACAGGGGCGAGCGAGCAGTACTTC. Translating gives CSVQTGASEQYF.

V gene TRBV4-2 combines with J gene TRBJ2-3; no firm D call. The CDR3 extends over 15 amino acids. V was pared by 0 bases and J by 0 bases, with 7 bases between. The germline CDR1 and CDR2 sequences are LGHNA and YNFKEQ. CDR3 amino acids: CASSQERHSTDTQYF. The CDR3 coding sequence is TGTGCCAGCAGCCAAGAGCGCCACAGCACAGATACGCAGTATTTT.

The genes are TRBV10-3 and TRBJ2-3; D gene uncertain. The CDR3 consists of 14 residues. From germline, CDR1 is ENHRY and CDR2 SYGVKD. Between the trimmed V and J ends, which lost 7 bases and 0 bases, there was a span of 11 bases. CDR3 residues: CAITKGTSTDTQYF. CDR3 nucleotides: TGTGCCATCACCAAGGGCACTAGCACAGATACGCAGTATTTT.

This chain uses TRBV5-1 with TRBJ1-6; D is perhaps TRBD1 (6 bases). V lost 3 bases and J lost 0, with 10 bases in between. The CDR3 runs to 16 residues. Per germline, CDR1 SGHRS and CDR2 YFSETQ. CDR3 in amino acids: CASSSGTSSYNSPLHF. The DNA for the CDR3 is TGCGCCAGCAGCTCTGGGACATCCTCCTATAATTCACCCCTCCACTTT. Full variable domain (remainder filled in from reference TRBV5-1 and TRBJ1-6): KAGVTQTPRYLIKTRGQQVTLSCSPISGHRSVSWYQQTPGQGLQFLFEYFSETQRNKGNFPGRFSGRQFSNSRSEMNVSTLELGDSALYLCASSSGTSSYNSPLHFGNGTRLTVT.

This chain connects TRBV18 to TRBJ2-1, with TRBD2 as a possible D gene (5 bases). This CDR3 spans 15 amino acids. Between the trimmed V and J ends, which lost 4 bases and 2 bases, there was a span of 12 bases. CDR1 KGHSH and CDR2 LQKENI come from the germline V gene. CDR3 nucleotides: TGTGCCAGCTCACGCACTAGTAACGCCTACAATGAGCAGTTCTTC. Its protein product is CASSRTSNAYNEQFF. Full variable domain (rest looked up from reference TRBV18 and TRBJ2-1): NAGVMQNPRHLVRRRGQEARLRCSPMKGHSHVYWYRQLPEEGLKFMVYLQKENIIDESGMPKERFSAEFPKEGPSILRIQQVVRGDSAAYFCASSRTSNAYNEQFFGPGTRLTVL.

This clonotype came up a few times. The chain links TRBV25-1 to TRBJ2-1; the D is unclear. The germline V and J ends were trimmed by 1 base and 7 bases, with 5 bases remaining between them. There are 12 residues in the CDR3. Germline CDR1 reads MGHDK; CDR2 reads SYGVNS. The DNA for the CDR3 is TGTGCCAGCAGTGAATTTGGAAATGAGCAGTTCTTC. This translates into CASSEFGNEQFF.

The rearrangement uses TRBV13 and TRBJ2-3, with 7 bases matching TRBD2. This CDR3 region has 14 residues. Germline V gene sequence: CDR1 PRHDT, CDR2 FYEKMQ (reference sequence). J gave up 8 bases and V 1 base, and 6 bases lay outside the gene matches. This CDR3 reads CASSLEGLEFTQYF. The CDR3 nucleotides read TGTGCCAGCAGCTTAGAAGGACTAGAATTTACGCAGTATTTT.

The chain is built from TRBV28 and TRBJ1-1, with 9 bases lining up with TRBD1. V trimming: 5 bases; J trimming: 2 bases; junction bases outside the gene matches: 6. The CDR3 loop spans 15 amino acids. The germline V gene has CDR1 MDHEN and CDR2 SYDVKM. CDR3 sequence reads: CASSGRTGVNTEAFF. In DNA, the CDR3 is TGTGCCAGCAGTGGACGGACAGGGGTAAACACTGAAGCTTTCTTT.

The rearrangement links TRBV29-1 to TRBJ2-5; 11 nucleotides align to TRBD2. CDR3 size: 15 residues. Trimming at V came to 3 bases and at J to 4 bases, leaving 7 bases not matched to a gene. Germline CDR1 is SQVTM and CDR2 is ANQGSEA. CDR3 nucleotides: TGCAGCGTTGAGATCCCAACTAGCGGGAGAGAGACCCAGTACTTC. Its translation is CSVEIPTSGRETQYF.